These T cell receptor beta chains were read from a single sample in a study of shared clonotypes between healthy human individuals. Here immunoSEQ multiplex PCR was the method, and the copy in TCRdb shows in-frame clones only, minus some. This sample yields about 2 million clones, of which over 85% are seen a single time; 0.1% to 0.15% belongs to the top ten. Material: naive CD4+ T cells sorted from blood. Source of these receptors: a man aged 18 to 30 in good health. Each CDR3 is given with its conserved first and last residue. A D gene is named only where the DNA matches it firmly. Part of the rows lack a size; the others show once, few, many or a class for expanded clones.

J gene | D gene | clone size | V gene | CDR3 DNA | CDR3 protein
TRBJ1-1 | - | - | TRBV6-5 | TGTGCCAGCAGTTACTCCGGGACGTTGGGGGCTTTCTTT | CASSYSGTLGAFF
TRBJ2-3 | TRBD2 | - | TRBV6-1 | TGTGCCAGCAGACCGGGACTAGCGGGAGGAGATACGCAGTATTTT | CASRPGLAGGDTQYF
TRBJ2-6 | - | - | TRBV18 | TGTGCCAGCTCACCATACGAGACATTTACAGGCTCTGGGGCCAACGTCCTGACTTTC | CASSPYETFTGSGANVLTF
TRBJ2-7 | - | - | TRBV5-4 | TGTGCCAGCAGCTTGTACCACGCCTACGAGCAGTACTTC | CASSLYHAYEQYF
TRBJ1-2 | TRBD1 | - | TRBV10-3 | TGTGCCACCGGGACAGGTGCGCTCCGGGACTTC | CATGTGALRDF
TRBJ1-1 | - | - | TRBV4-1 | TGCGCCAGCAGCCAAGATAAGGCGGTTAACACTGAAGCTTTCTTT | CASSQDKAVNTEAFF
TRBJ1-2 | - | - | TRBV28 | TGTGCCAGCAGTTTATATTCGCTATCCTCCACCTTC | CASSLYSLSSTF
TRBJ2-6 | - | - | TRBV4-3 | TGCGCCAGCAGCCAAGAATCGCTCCCGAGCTCTGGGGCCAACGTCCTGACTTTC | CASSQESLPSSGANVLTF
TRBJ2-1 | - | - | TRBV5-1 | TGCGCCAGCGGGCCCGGGGTGCCCTACAATGAGCAGTTCTTC | CASGPGVPYNEQFF
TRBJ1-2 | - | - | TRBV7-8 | TGTGCCAGCAGCTTAGCGGCGACAGGAAACTATGGCTACACCTTC | CASSLAATGNYGYTF
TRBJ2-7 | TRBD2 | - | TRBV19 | TGTGCCAGTAGTATTTATGTGGGACTAGCGGGGCAGCAGTACTTC | CASSIYVGLAGQQYF
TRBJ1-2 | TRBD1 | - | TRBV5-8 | TGTGCCAGCAGCTCATATGGGACAGGGAAAGACAGATATGGCTACACCTTC | CASSSYGTGKDRYGYTF
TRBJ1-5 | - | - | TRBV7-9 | TGTGCCAGCAGCTCGCGCTGGGAAGGAGGGCCCCAGCATTTT | CASSSRWEGGPQHF
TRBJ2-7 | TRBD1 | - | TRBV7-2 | TGTGCCAGCAGCCAGGGGACAGGCTCCTACGAGCAGTACTTC | CASSQGTGSYEQYF
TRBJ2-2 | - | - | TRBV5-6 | TGTGCCAGCAGTTTTGACAGCAAGAACACCGGGGAGCTGTTTTTT | CASSFDSKNTGELFF
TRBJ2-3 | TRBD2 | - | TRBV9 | TGTGCCAGCAGCCGACTAGCGGGGGATACAGATACGCAGTATTTT | CASSRLAGDTDTQYF
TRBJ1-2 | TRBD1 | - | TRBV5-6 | TGTGCCAGCAGCTGGGACAGGGCTCAATATGGCTACACCTTC | CASSWDRAQYGYTF
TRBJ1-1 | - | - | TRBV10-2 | TGCGCCAGCAAAGGATACATGAACACTGAAGCTTTCTTT | CASKGYMNTEAFF
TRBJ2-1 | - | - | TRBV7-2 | TGTGCCAGCAGCACTAGACAGACAAGTGAGCAGTTCTTC | CASSTRQTSEQFF
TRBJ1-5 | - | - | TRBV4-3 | TGCGCCAGCAGCCAAGGAACCGGTTTTGGTTTATATGAGCCCCAGCATTTT | CASSQGTGFGLYEPQHF
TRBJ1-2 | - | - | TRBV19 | TGTGCCAGTAGTGGGGCAGGGCACTATGGCTACACCTTC | CASSGAGHYGYTF
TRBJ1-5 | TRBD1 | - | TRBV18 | TGTGCCAGCTCGGCTGGGACAGCTAATCAGCCCCAGCATTTT | CASSAGTANQPQHF
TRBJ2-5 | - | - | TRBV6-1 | TGTGCCAGCAGTGACCCGGCGGGATTTGAGACCCAGTACTTC | CASSDPAGFETQYF
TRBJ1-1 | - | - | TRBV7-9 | TGTGCCAGCAGCTTAGACAGGGCCGCTTTCTTT | CASSLDRAAFF
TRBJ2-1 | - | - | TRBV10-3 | TGTGCCATCAGTGAGGGACGGGATGAGCAGTTCTTC | CAISEGRDEQFF
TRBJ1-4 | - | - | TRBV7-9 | TGTGCCAGCAGACCGGACGGACCAAATGAAAAACTGTTTTTT | CASRPDGPNEKLFF
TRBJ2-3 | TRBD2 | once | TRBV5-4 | TGTGCCAGCAGCCGGGAGGGCGGTAGCACAGATACGCAGTATTTT | CASSREGGSTDTQYF
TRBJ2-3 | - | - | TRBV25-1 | TGTGCCAGCCACCTCATCCCCGATACGCAGTATTTT | CASHLIPDTQYF
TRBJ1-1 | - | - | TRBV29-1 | TGCAGCGTTGGCTCCAACAAATTGGGCGGGACAGAAGCTTTCTTT | CSVGSNKLGGTEAFF
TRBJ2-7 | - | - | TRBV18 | TGTGCCAGCTCACCACCGGTTGGGGGGCGGAACGAGCAGTACTTC | CASSPPVGGRNEQYF
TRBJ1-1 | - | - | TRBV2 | TGTGCCAGCACAGTCTTCACTGAAGCTTTCTTT | CASTVFTEAFF
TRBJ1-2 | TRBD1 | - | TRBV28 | TGTGCCAGCAGTTCGGGGACAGCGGCATACTATGGCTACACCTTC | CASSSGTAAYYGYTF
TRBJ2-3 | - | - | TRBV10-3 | TGTGCCATCAGTGATCTTCCGACAGATACGCAGTATTTT | CAISDLPTDTQYF
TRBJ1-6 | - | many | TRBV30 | TGTGCCTGGAATGGGCAGGGGATCTCACCCCTCCACTTT | CAWNGQGISPLHF
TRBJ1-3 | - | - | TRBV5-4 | TGTGCCAGCAGCCGGGACAAGGGCCGGGGAAACACCATATATTTT | CASSRDKGRGNTIYF
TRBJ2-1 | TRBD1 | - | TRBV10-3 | TGTGCCATCAGCGGACAGGGAAGGGAACTCTACAATGAGCAGTTCTTC | CAISGQGRELYNEQFF
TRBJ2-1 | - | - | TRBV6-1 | TGTGCCAGCAGTGAACCGAGGTTCTCCTACAATGAGCAGTTCTTC | CASSEPRFSYNEQFF